This TCR beta chain was recovered during a study of blood T cells in healthy people across ages. Germline-derived CDR1 and CDR2 are SGDLS and YYNGEE. Trimming pared 3 bases from V and 5 bases from J, leaving 14 bases between. CDR3 length equals 14 residues. A second PCR of 7 to 11 cycles used a sample-barcoded 5' primer and a J-beta primer mix. MiXCR, run by TCRdb on the 5' RACE reads, gives a single entry per CDR3 protein. The data show over a million distinct CDR3 sequences, about 23% seen once. This clonotype was seen only a few times. A further study also used this sample, focusing on T cells of mothers and their children.

The source material was blood. The genes are TRBV9 and TRBJ1-2, with D perhaps matching TRBD1 (5 bases). This receptor was taken from a girl aged 2-9 years in good health. This chain's CDR3 is CASSAGIDVYGYTF. The CDR3, as DNA: TGTGCCAGCAGCGCAGGGATTGATGTTTATGGCTACACCTTC.